This paragraph covers one TCR beta chain sequence. The target antigen is unknown. The data were obtained in a study of shared clonotypes between healthy human individuals. Findings of the study overall: An anticipated effect of sequencing depth on clonotype sharing among donors was recognized. Naive subsets tended to show greater estimated richness than memory subsets.

Genomic DNA (from each subset) was split evenly across several immunoSEQ plates. TCRdb's table, derived via immunoSEQ multiplex PCR, lists solely in-frame clones and lacks some. The repertoire includes 2.3 million or so clones, approximately 95% of them detected once, and about 0.39% sits in the top ten. V was trimmed by 0 bases and J by 3 bases, leaving 3 bases between them. Per germline, CDR1 SGHNT and CDR2 YENEEA. The CDR3 extends over 13 amino acids. This chain links TRBV11-3 with TRBJ1-3; D is unresolved. The sequencing sample was made of naive CD4+ T cells from PBMCs. Noted subset: CD45RA+ positively selected. This TCR came from a man in his late teens or twenties in good health. Some clones in this sample may be carry-over from other donors' samples. The CDR3 nucleotides read TGTGCCAGCAGCTTAGATGTTGGAAACACCATATATTTT. Its translation is CASSLDVGNTIYF.